A single sample gave rise to the 13 T cell receptor beta chains below, sequenced in a study of lymphopenia after photon versus proton radiotherapy (dated by TCRdb to between 2018 and 2021). Library preparation used the immunoSEQ multiplex PCR assay. Here the immuneACCESS table is served through TCRdb, limited to in-frame sequences with V and J called. Missing clones are a known gap in these copies; in checked studies unresolved V genes cover under half, and the rest lacks a known reason. The sample table shows about 39,000 clones, and about 93% are seen once. The biggest ten clones account for around 15% of the sample. This sample comprised peripheral blood, obtained from a patient treated with photon-based radiotherapy. These receptors originate from a man aged 55 to 70 with cholangiocarcinoma.

This rearrangement joins TRBV11-2 to TRBJ2-7; D might be TRBD1 or TRBD2, each matching 5 bases. Germline V gene sequence: CDR1 SGHAT, CDR2 FQNNGV. This CDR3 region has 16 residues. V dropped 9 bases and J dropped 1 base, with 22 bases sitting between them. CDR3: CASTPGPKNFSYEQYF. DNA of the CDR3: TGTGCCAGTACCCCGGGACCAAAAAACTTTTCCTACGAGCAGTACTTC.

The V gene is TRBV18, the J gene TRBJ2-7; no clear D gene. This CDR3 has 13 amino acids. Germline V gene data show CDR1 as KGHSH and CDR2 as LQKENI. V lost 0 bases and J 0 bases, leaving 3 bases between the germline ends. CDR3 sequence reads: CASSPPSSYEQYF. The DNA of the CDR3 is TGTGCCAGCTCACCACCGTCCTCCTACGAGCAGTACTTC.

The genes are TRBV14 and TRBJ2-1, with a weak D call TRBD1 (5 bases). The CDR3 length is 14 residues. CDR1 SGHDN and CDR2 FVKESK come from the germline V gene. Trimming shortened V by 4 bases and J by 4 bases, and 11 bases separated the two germline ends. The CDR3 region has the DNA TGTGCCAGCAGCCCCTTTCGACAGTACAATGAGCAGTTCTTC. Amino acid sequence: CASSPFRQYNEQFF. The full variable domain, with the rest looked up from reference TRBV14 and TRBJ2-1, is EAGVTQFPSHSVIEKGQTVTLRCDPISGHDNLYWYRRVMGKEIKFLLHFVKESKQDESGMPNNRFLAERTGGTYSTLKVQPAELEDSGVYFCASSPFRQYNEQFFGPGTRLTVL.

The chain has TRBV6-5 and TRBJ1-1; no definite D call. The CDR3 spans 14 residues. Trimming removed 2 bases from V and 1 base from J, with 8 bases in between. Looked up from germline, CDR1 is MNHEY and CDR2 is SVGAGI. Here the CDR3 reads CASSYRRGNTEAFF. CDR3 in DNA: TGTGCCAGCAGTTACCGGCGGGGGAACACTGAAGCTTTCTTT.

Of note for this clone: The same CDR3 is also encoded by other DNA sequences in this sample. This chain links TRBV7-3 with TRBJ1-1; D unresolved. The CDR3 sequence is 13 residues long. Germline assignment: CDR1 SGHTA and CDR2 FQGTGA. V lost 4 bases to trimming and J lost 1 base, with 7 bases between them. This CDR3 is CASSSLQNTEAFF. CDR3 in DNA: TGTGCCAGCAGCTCCCTCCAGAACACTGAAGCTTTCTTT.

The count of this clone is one. The CDR3 bases are TGTGCCAGCAGTCTTCAAAGGGCTAGCGGAGATGAGCAGTTCTTC. This encodes CASSLQRASGDEQFF. This chain links TRBV6-5 with TRBJ2-1; 7 bases are shared with TRBD2. CDR1 and CDR2 (germline): MNHEY, SVGAGI. V gave up 5 bases and J gave up 8 bases; unmatched junction bases: 12. The CDR3 spans 15 residues.

This chain uses TRBV19 with TRBJ1-1; D uncertain. Germline V CDR1 and CDR2: LNHDA, SQIVND (reference sequence). The CDR3 has 15 amino acids. Trimming removed 6 bases from V and 5 bases from J, with 19 bases in between. This chain's CDR3 is CASREVLDRVTEAFF. The CDR3, as DNA: TGTGCCAGTAGAGAGGTACTGGATCGAGTGACTGAAGCTTTCTTT.

The chain uses TRBV7-2 and TRBJ1-1; D not resolved. Trimming took 1 base from V and 1 from J, leaving 10 bases between them. Germline values: CDR1 SGHTA, CDR2 FQGNSA. The CDR3 totals 15 residues. This CDR3 reads CASSLELSRNTEAFF. The CDR3 DNA is TGTGCCAGCAGCTTAGAATTATCGAGGAACACTGAAGCTTTCTTT.

CDR3 nucleotide sequence: TGTGCCAGCAGCTTACTTTCGACGCGTCAGTACTTC. Protein: CASSLLSTRQYF. The rearrangement joins TRBV11-2 to TRBJ2-7; D is uncertain. From germline, CDR1 is SGHAT and CDR2 FQNNGV. The CDR3 has 12 amino acids. Deletions cut 2 bases from V and 10 bases from J, with 12 bases between.

This chain links TRBV5-4 with TRBJ2-7; 9 bases are a match to TRBD1. Germline loops: CDR1 SGHNT, CDR2 YYREEE (reference sequence). The CDR3 loop spans 16 amino acids. The J segment lost 0 bases and the V segment lost 4 bases, leaving 8 bases of the junction unmatched. The CDR3 DNA sequence: TGTGCCAGCAGCCCCGGGACAGGGCCTATCTCCTACGAGCAGTACTTC. It specifies CASSPGTGPISYEQYF. Supplemented by reference TRBV5-4 and TRBJ2-7, the full variable domain reads ETGVTQSPTHLIKTRGQQVTLRCSSQSGHNTVSWYQQALGQGPQFIFQYYREEENGRGNFPPRFSGLQFPNYSSELNVNALELDDSALYLCASSPGTGPISYEQYFGPGTRLTVT.

V usage is TRBV5-1 and J usage is TRBJ2-3; D is unclear. CDR1 is SGHRS, CDR2 YFSETQ, per germline. There are 13 residues in the CDR3. Between the trimmed V and J ends, which lost 3 bases and 2 bases, there was a span of 7 bases. CDR3 in amino acids: CASSSVVTDTQYF. The CDR3 DNA reads as TGCGCCAGCAGCTCCGTTGTCACAGATACGCAGTATTTT.

The chain couples TRBV6-1 to TRBJ2-2; 8 nucleotides line up with TRBD1. Germline V lookup: CDR1 MNHNS, CDR2 SASEGT. This CDR3 contains 14 residues. J was trimmed by 3 bases and V by 7 bases; bases with no gene match: 4. The CDR3 coding sequence is TGTGCCAGCACCCCGGACAGGGACACCGGGGAGCTGTTTTTT. Its protein product is CASTPDRDTGELFF.

The V call is TRBV21-1, the J call TRBJ2-5; TRBD2 reflects the table's D call only, with no check against the DNA. TRBV21-1 is described as a pseudogene. The CDR3 is 17 residues long. The CDR3, as DNA: TGTGCCACAACCCGGACTAGCGGAAACCACCCCCGGGAGACCCAGTACTTC. Translating it yields CATTRTSGNHPRETQYF.